What follows is one T cell receptor (beta chain) and its context. These data belong to a study of patients and donors after allogeneic stem cell transplantation. This CDR3 is 17 amino acids long. Trimming stripped 5 bases from V and 3 bases from J, with 19 bases between. CDR1 is SGHTA, CDR2 FQGNSA, per germline. MiXCR was run by TCRdb on the RT-PCR reads, yielding one entry per CDR3 protein. The sample includes 200,000 to 250,000 distinct CDR3 sequences, roughly 14% of them seen just once. The rearrangement uses TRBV7-2 and TRBJ2-2; D is perhaps TRBD1 or TRBD2 (5 bases each). The sample comprised blood, either unsorted or a sorted T cell fraction (not recorded which). The clonotype originates from a human donor who was either an allogeneic HSCT recipient or a stem cell or donor lymphocyte infusion donor (not recorded which). It is not recorded whose cells these are; they may come from a transplant donor. CDR3 sequence: CASSIRWGRGYTGELFF. The CDR3 bases are TGTGCCAGCAGCATTAGGTGGGGACGGGGATACACCGGGGAGCTGTTTTTT.